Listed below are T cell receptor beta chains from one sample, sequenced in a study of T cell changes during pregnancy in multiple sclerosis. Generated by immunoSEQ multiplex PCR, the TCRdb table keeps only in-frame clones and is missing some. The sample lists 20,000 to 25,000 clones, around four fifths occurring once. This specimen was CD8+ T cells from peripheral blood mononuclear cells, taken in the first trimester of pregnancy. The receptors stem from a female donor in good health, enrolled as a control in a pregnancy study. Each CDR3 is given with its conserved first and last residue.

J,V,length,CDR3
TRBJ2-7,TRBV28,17,CASSIVRDRVPSYEQYF
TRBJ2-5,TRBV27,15,CASGIDRPPAGTQYF
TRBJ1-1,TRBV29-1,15,CSVERWTGGMAEAFF
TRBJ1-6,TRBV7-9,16,CASSMIGTGENSPLHF
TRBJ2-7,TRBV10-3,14,CAITPSGGAYEQYF
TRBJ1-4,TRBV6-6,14,CASRTAGVDEKLFF
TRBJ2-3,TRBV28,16,CASSLQVPLGRDTQYF
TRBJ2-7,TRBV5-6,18,CASSLSELAGGYLREQYF
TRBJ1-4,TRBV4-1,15,CASSQDPGAGEKLFF
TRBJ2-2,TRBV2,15,CASSDRGRGTGELFF
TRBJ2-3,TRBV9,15,CASSPPTGEQDTQYF
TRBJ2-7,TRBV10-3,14,CAISETSGAYEQYF
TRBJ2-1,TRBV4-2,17,CASSQDFSGSSYNEQFF
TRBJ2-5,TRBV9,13,CASSGQGKETQYF
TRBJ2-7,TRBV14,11,CASSRSYEQYF
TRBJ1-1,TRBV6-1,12,CASRRGYTEAFF
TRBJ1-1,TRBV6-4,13,CASSDAANTEAFF
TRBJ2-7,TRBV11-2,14,CASSLGVVLDEQYF
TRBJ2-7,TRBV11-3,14,CASSLGGADYEQYF
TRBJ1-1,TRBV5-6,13,CASSLSVAEEAFF
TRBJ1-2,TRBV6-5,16,CASSYSRGTGAYGYTF
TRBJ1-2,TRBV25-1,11,CASSSKRGYTF
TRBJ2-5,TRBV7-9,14,CASSLAQEEETQYF
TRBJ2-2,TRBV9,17,CASSLPSTGTNTGELFF
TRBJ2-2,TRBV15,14,CATSRDRGTGELFF
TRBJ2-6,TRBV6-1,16,CASSEQTGSGANVLTF
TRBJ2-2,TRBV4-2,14,CASSQVSETGELFF
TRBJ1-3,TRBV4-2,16,CASSQIAGEGGNTIYF
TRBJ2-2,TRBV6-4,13,CASSDSSTGELFF
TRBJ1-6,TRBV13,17,CASSQGDSSYADSPLHF
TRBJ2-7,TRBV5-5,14,CASSWTSGSYEQYF
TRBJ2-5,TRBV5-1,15,CASSGRGGSMETQYF
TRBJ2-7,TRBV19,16,CASSPKSSSGAYEQYF
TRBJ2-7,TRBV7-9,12,CASRETGYEQYF
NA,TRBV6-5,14,CASSYSQDSYEQYF
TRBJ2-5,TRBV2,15,CARGLAGGTQETQYF
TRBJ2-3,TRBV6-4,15,CASSEGAGTTDTQYF
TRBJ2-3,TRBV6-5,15,CASSYSLGSTDTQYF
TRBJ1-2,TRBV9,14,CASSVVGTEYGYTF
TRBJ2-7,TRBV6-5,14,CASSFSRDSYEQYF
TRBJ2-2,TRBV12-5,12,CASAGGTGELFF
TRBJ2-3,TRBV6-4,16,CASSKSLADSTDTQYF
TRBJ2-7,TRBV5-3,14,CASSLRGSPYEQYF
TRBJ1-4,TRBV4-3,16,CASSQEGGGTNEKLFF
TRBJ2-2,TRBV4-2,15,CASSHGGSDVGELFF
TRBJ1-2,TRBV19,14,CASSPGQGDYGYTF
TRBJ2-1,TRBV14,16,CASSSTTSGAYNEQFF
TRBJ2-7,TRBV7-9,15,CASSTLWGGESEQYF
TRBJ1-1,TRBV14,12,CASSQSTGRAFF
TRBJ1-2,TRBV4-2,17,CASSQDPTHGASYGYTF
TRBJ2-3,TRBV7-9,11,CASSSNPTQYF
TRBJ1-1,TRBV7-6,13,CASSRGGNTEAFF